A single sample is the source of the 30 T cell receptor beta chains below, sequenced in a study of post-analysis software for immune sequencing data. Libraries were made from TCR beta cDNA, and they carried unique molecular identifiers. TCRdb passed the PCR reads through MiXCR, listing each CDR3 protein once. The sample carries around 150,000 distinct CDR3 sequences, about 36% recorded once. Sequenced material: blood, taken after autologous hematopoietic stem cell transplantation. These receptors were obtained from a girl under 18 with multiple sclerosis.

This rearrangement joins TRBV2 to TRBJ2-3, with 7 bases lining up with TRBD1. The CDR3 length is 14 residues. Germline trimming cut 7 bases from V and 0 bases from J; bases unmatched to any gene: 4. The germline V gene encodes CDR1 SNHLY and CDR2 FYNNEI. CDR3 loop: CASTRDRSTDTQYF. CDR3 coding DNA: TGTGCCAGCACACGGGACAGAAGCACAGATACGCAGTATTTT.

The CDR3, as DNA: TGTGCCAGCAGCTCCCCGTTCGGTGGGTTAGACCTTCAGCCCCAGCATTTT. This sequence encodes CASSSPFGGLDLQPQHF. V usage is TRBV11-2 and J usage is TRBJ1-5, with D uncertain. With 4 bases removed from V and 6 bases from J, the gap between germline ends came to 22 bases. CDR3 length: 17 residues. Per the germline V gene, CDR1 is SGHAT and CDR2 is FQNNGV.

The V and J genes are TRBV28 and TRBJ2-2; D is unclear. CDR1 MDHEN and CDR2 SYDVKM come from the germline V gene. This CDR3 region has 15 residues. V gave up 3 bases and J gave up 0 bases, with 8 bases separating them. The CDR3 here is CASSLQLANTGELFF. As DNA, the CDR3 is TGTGCCAGCAGTTTGCAACTTGCGAACACCGGGGAGCTGTTTTTT.

The table lists this clonotype with a count of one. The chain carries TRBV12-3 or TRBV12-4 and TRBJ2-3, with a possible D match to TRBD1 (6 bases). The CDR3 covers 17 residues. The germline V and J ends were trimmed by 4 bases and 6 bases, with 23 bases remaining between them. The CDR3 here is CASSWVTDRLEADTQYF. CDR3 bases: TGTGCCAGCAGTTGGGTGACTGACAGGCTCGAGGCGGATACGCAGTATTTT.

CDR3 coding DNA: TGTGCCAGCTCACGCGGGACTAACTACGAGCAGTACTTC. This sequence encodes CASSRGTNYEQYF. The chain has TRBV18 and TRBJ2-7, with 7 bases aligning to TRBD2. The CDR3 length is 13 residues. V lost 4 bases to trimming and J lost 3 bases; unmatched junction nucleotides: 3. Germline CDR1 is KGHSH and CDR2 is LQKENI.

This clonotype was seen only a few times. V gene TRBV12-3 or TRBV12-4 combines with J gene TRBJ2-1; 10 bases fit TRBD2. The junction had 4 bases not matched to a gene; V was cut back by 4 bases and J by 4 bases. CDR3 length equals 15 residues. The CDR3 DNA is TGTGCCAGCAGTTCCCGACTAGCGGGTTACAATGAGCAGTTCTTC. Translated: CASSSRLAGYNEQFF.

Comment on this clonotype: One junction end does not reproduce the germline sequence, and a read error may be involved. The chain has TRBV20-1 and TRBJ2-7; D might be TRBD2 (6 bases). The germline gives CDR1 DFQATT, CDR2 SNEGSKA (reference sequence). The CDR3 is made up of 13 amino acids. The CDR3: CSARWGDSYEQCF. The CDR3 DNA reads as TGCAGTGCTAGATGGGGGGACTCCTACGAGCAGTGCTTC.

This clonotype was observed a few times. The V call is TRBV6-5, the J call TRBJ2-3; D might be TRBD2 (6 bases). Trimming shortened V by 9 bases and J by 3 bases, and 13 bases separated the two germline ends. CDR1 MNHEY and CDR2 SVGAGI come from the germline V gene. The CDR3 is made up of 13 amino acids. This CDR3 is CASSMGGTDTQYF. In DNA, the CDR3 is TGTGCCAGTAGTATGGGGGGTACAGATACGCAGTATTTT.

The V and J genes are TRBV27 and TRBJ1-2, with 8 positions matching TRBD1. J gave up 4 bases and V 5 bases, and 3 bases lay outside the gene matches. Germline lookup yields CDR1 MNHEY and CDR2 SMNVEV (reference sequence). The CDR3 covers 13 residues. CDR3 sequence reads: CASSQQGVYGYTF. CDR3 bases: TGTGCCAGCAGTCAACAGGGGGTCTATGGCTACACCTTC.

This sequence joins TRBV12-3 or TRBV12-4 and TRBJ2-7; D not resolved. The CDR3 is 14 residues long. V was pared by 3 bases and J by 0 bases, with 9 bases between. CDR3: CASSFPPGSYEQYF. Written as DNA, the CDR3 is TGTGCCAGCAGTTTTCCTCCCGGCTCCTACGAGCAGTACTTC.

V and J are TRBV3-1 and TRBJ2-7; TRBD1 matches at 7 bases. V lost 4 bases and J lost 1; bases outside the gene matches: 4. In germline, CDR1 is LGHDT, CDR2 YNNKEL (reference sequence). The CDR3 is made up of 14 amino acids. The CDR3 nucleotides read TGTGCCAGCAGCCCACAGACAGGGTCCTACGAGCAGTACTTC. Its translation is CASSPQTGSYEQYF.

This clonotype was detected a few times. The V call is TRBV28, the J call TRBJ2-3, with 8 positions matching TRBD2. The CDR3 has 16 residues. CDR1 and CDR2 from the germline V gene are MDHEN and SYDVKM. The ends lost 5 bases at V and 4 bases at J; junction bases unmatched: 11. Written as DNA, the CDR3 is TGTGCCAGCAGTCCCCTGGAAAGCGGGAGTGCAGATACGCAGTATTTT. Its protein is CASSPLESGSADTQYF.

The rearrangement uses TRBV3-1 and TRBJ2-5, with D perhaps matching TRBD2 (6 bases). The CDR3 is made up of 14 amino acids. CDR1 is LGHDT, CDR2 YNNKEL, per germline (reference sequence). Trimming stripped 5 bases from V and 1 base from J, with 11 bases between. The CDR3 bases are TGTGCCAGCAGCTCCCGGGAGCCCCAAGAGACCCAGTACTTC. Translation: CASSSREPQETQYF.

This clonotype has a count of ten or more. CDR3 in amino acids: CASSLAPGPQETQYF. The CDR3 DNA reads as TGTGCCAGCAGCTTAGCGCCAGGGCCCCAAGAGACCCAGTACTTC. The chain is built from TRBV7-2 and TRBJ2-5, with D tentatively TRBD1 (5 bases). Trimming left V 0 bases short and J 1 base short, with 9 bases between. Germline assignment: CDR1 SGHTA and CDR2 FQGNSA. The CDR3 is 15 residues long.

This chain uses TRBV5-1 with TRBJ2-1; 7 bases line up with TRBD2. Unmatched junction bases numbered 6, after V lost 0 bases and J lost 0 bases. The germline gives CDR1 SGHRS, CDR2 YFSETQ. This CDR3 comprises 17 residues. CDR3 nucleotide sequence: TGCGCCAGCAGCTTGGAGGGAGGGAGAAGCTCCTACAATGAGCAGTTCTTC. This codes for CASSLEGGRSSYNEQFF. Variable domain in full (rest from reference TRBV5-1 and TRBJ2-1): KAGVTQTPRYLIKTRGQQVTLSCSPISGHRSVSWYQQTPGQGLQFLFEYFSETQRNKGNFPGRFSGRQFSNSRSEMNVSTLELGDSALYLCASSLEGGRSSYNEQFFGPGTRLTVL.

This clonotype has just a few counts. The chain uses TRBV20-1 and TRBJ1-4; tentative D call: TRBD1 (5 bases). CDR3 length: 14 residues. V dropped 5 bases and J dropped 5 bases, with 15 bases sitting between them. Germline V CDR1 and CDR2: DFQATT, SNEGSKA (reference sequence). The CDR3 DNA is TGCAGTGCTCCGATCTCCGGGGGGAATGAAAAACTGTTTTTT. Its translation is CSAPISGGNEKLFF.

The chain couples TRBV20-1 to TRBJ2-5, with a weak D call TRBD2 (5 bases). This CDR3 contains 13 residues. Per germline, CDR1 DFQATT and CDR2 SNEGSKA (reference sequence). V lost 5 bases to trimming and J lost 3 bases, with 13 bases between them. This chain's CDR3 is CSARRLREETQYF. CDR3 nucleotides: TGCAGTGCTCGAAGACTGCGGGAAGAGACCCAGTACTTC.

This chain links TRBV28 with TRBJ2-1; 7 bases are shared with TRBD2. Germline V gene sequence: CDR1 MDHEN, CDR2 SYDVKM. V was clipped by 0 bases and J by 2 bases; unmatched bases: 7. This CDR3 comprises 17 residues. The CDR3 bases are TGTGCCAGCAGTTTATGGAGTTACGGGAGGACCTACAATGAGCAGTTCTTC. As protein: CASSLWSYGRTYNEQFF.

The chain couples TRBV7-9 to TRBJ2-5; no reliable D call. The CDR3 runs to 12 residues. Germline assignment: CDR1 SEHNR and CDR2 FQNEAQ (reference sequence). V lost 6 bases and J 4 bases, leaving 9 bases between the germline ends. The chain's CDR3 is CASSPVSETQYF. The CDR3 coding sequence is TGTGCCAGCAGTCCCGTTTCAGAGACCCAGTACTTC. Using reference TRBV7-9 and TRBJ2-5 for the parts outside the CDR3, the full variable domain is DTGVSQNPRHKITKRGQNVTFRCDPISEHNRLYWYRQTLGQGPEFLTYFQNEAQLEKSRLLSDRFSAERPKGSFSTLEIQRTEQGDSAMYLCASSPVSETQYFGPGTRLLVL.

The chain employs TRBV3-1 and TRBJ1-2, with TRBD1 identical over 7 bases. Germline CDR1 reads LGHDT; CDR2 reads YNNKEL (reference sequence). V shed 5 bases and J 7 bases; nucleotides not matched to a gene: 10. The CDR3 runs to 14 residues. CDR3 in DNA: TGTGCCAGCAGCTCCCTCGGGGACAGCTCTGGCTACACCTTC. It encodes CASSSLGDSSGYTF.

This clonotype appeared a few times. The V gene is TRBV5-1, the J gene TRBJ2-3; 8 positions match TRBD2. Germline V gene lookup returns CDR1 SGHRS and CDR2 YFSETQ. The CDR3 covers 17 residues. V dropped 4 bases and J dropped 1; count of bases not matched to a gene: 11. The CDR3 here is CASSLDSGLARTDTQYF. The CDR3 DNA reads as TGCGCCAGCAGCCTCGATAGCGGACTAGCTCGCACAGATACGCAGTATTTT.

The chain combines TRBV4-3 with TRBJ2-1, with D possibly being TRBD2 (6 bases). The V gene's germline CDR1 is LGHNA and CDR2 YSLEER. The CDR3 has 17 amino acids. Deletions cut 0 bases from V and 1 base from J, with 13 bases between. The CDR3 sequence: CASSQDRAGGSYNEQFF. In DNA, the CDR3 is TGCGCCAGCAGCCAAGATCGAGCGGGTGGTTCCTACAATGAGCAGTTCTTC.

The rearrangement joins TRBV9 to TRBJ2-5; D possibly uses TRBD1 or TRBD2 (6 bases each). V lost 3 bases to trimming and J lost 2 bases, with 11 bases between them. The CDR3 is made up of 14 amino acids. Germline CDR1 SGDLS, CDR2 YYNGEE. CDR3 DNA: TGTGCCAGCAGCGGGGGGGCAGTGCAAGAGACCCAGTACTTC. Protein sequence: CASSGGAVQETQYF.

The rearrangement uses TRBV12-3 or TRBV12-4 and TRBJ2-1, with D tentatively TRBD1 or TRBD2 (6 bases each). CDR3 length equals 15 residues. Trimming removed 6 bases at V and 3 bases at J, with 15 bases between. This CDR3 reads CASRGGGGYYNEQFF. CDR3 coding DNA: TGTGCCAGCAGGGGGGGTGGGGGCTACTACAATGAGCAGTTCTTC.

In this sample, this clonotype turned up a few times. One end of the junction fails to match germline, which may point to a read error. V gene TRBV20-1 combines with J gene TRBJ2-1; the D gene is possibly TRBD2 (5 bases). The germline CDR1 and CDR2 sequences are DFQATT and SNEGSKA (reference sequence). This CDR3 is built from 14 residues. The CDR3 region is CRGGRKWTYNGQFF. The CDR3 DNA reads TGCAGAGGAGGCCGGAAGTGGACCTACAATGGGCAGTTCTTC.

This chain joins TRBV24-1 and TRBJ2-1, with 11 bases matching TRBD2. V shed 5 bases, J shed 4 bases, and the junction held 6 bases outside the gene matches. CDR3 length: 16 amino acids. Germline V gene data show CDR1 as KGHDR and CDR2 as SFDVKD. The CDR3 bases are TGTGCCACCAGTGGGGGGACTAGCGGAGATTACAATGAGCAGTTCTTC. Amino acids: CATSGGTSGDYNEQFF.

This clonotype has a count of ten or more. The chain joins TRBV20-1 to TRBJ1-2, with D unclear. CDR1 is DFQATT and CDR2 is SNEGSKA in the germline V gene (reference sequence). The CDR3 loop spans 14 amino acids. V lost 0 bases, J lost 4 bases, and 12 bases lay in between. Written as DNA, the CDR3 is TGCAGTGCTAGAGATGGACGGGGTATCTATGGCTACACCTTC. Amino acid sequence: CSARDGRGIYGYTF.

The J gene is TRBJ2-1, the V gene TRBV4-1; D unresolved. Germline CDR1 and CDR2: MGHRA and YSYEKL. Between the trimmed V and J ends, which lost 5 bases and 0 bases, there was a span of 8 bases. This CDR3 has 14 amino acids. The chain's CDR3 is CASSNTDSYNEQFF. The CDR3 DNA reads TGCGCCAGCAGCAACACTGACTCCTACAATGAGCAGTTCTTC.

V usage is TRBV11-2 and J usage is TRBJ2-6, with 10 positions matching TRBD2. Trimming cost V 3 bases and J 3 bases; bases outside gene matches: 11. The germline V gene has CDR1 SGHAT and CDR2 FQNNGV. CDR3 length: 19 amino acids. The CDR3 loop is CASSLPRGAGGGGANVLTF. The CDR3 coding sequence is TGTGCCAGCAGCTTGCCCCGAGGAGCGGGAGGGGGTGGGGCCAACGTCCTGACTTTC.

This sequence joins TRBV7-2 and TRBJ1-2; D might be TRBD1 (5 bases). The length of the CDR3 is 13 residues. Trimming cost V 4 bases and J 4 bases, with 10 bases left between them. CDR1 is SGHTA and CDR2 is FQGNSA in the germline V gene. The CDR3 loop reads CASSWGRIYGYTF. The CDR3 nucleotides read TGTGCCAGCAGCTGGGGACGGATCTATGGCTACACCTTC.